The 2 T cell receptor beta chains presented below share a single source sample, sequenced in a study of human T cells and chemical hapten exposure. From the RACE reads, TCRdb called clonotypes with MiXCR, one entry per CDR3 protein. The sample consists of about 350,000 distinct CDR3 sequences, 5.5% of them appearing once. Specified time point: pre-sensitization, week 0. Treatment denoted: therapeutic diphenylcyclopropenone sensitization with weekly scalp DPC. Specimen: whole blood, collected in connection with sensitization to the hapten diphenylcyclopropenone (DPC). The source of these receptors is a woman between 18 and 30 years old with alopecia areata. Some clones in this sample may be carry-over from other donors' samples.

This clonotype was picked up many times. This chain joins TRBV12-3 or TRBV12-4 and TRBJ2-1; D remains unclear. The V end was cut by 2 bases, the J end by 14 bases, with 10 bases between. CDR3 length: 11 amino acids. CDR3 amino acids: CASSLTELEFF. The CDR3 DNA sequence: TGTGCCAGCAGTTTAACGGAGTTGGAGTTCTTC.

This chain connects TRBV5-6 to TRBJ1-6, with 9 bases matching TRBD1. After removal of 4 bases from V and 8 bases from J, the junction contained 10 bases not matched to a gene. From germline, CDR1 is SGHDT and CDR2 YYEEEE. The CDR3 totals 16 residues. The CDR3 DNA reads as TGTGCCAGCAGCAGCGCCGGGACAGGGTTCCATTCACCCCTCCACTTT. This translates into CASSSAGTGFHSPLHF.